The 12 T cell receptor beta chains below were found in one sample sequenced in a study of cytomegalovirus exposure and HLA in healthy donors. In the PCR, 60 Vbeta and 13 Jbeta primers were used. Sequencing used immunoSEQ multiplex PCR; TCRdb keeps in-frame clones, though not all of them. Among 150,000 or so clones listed, approximately 75% were seen once. The sample was PBMCs. The receptors were gathered from a man aged 45-60 years in good health and CMV-seropositive.

V usage is TRBV10-3 and J usage is TRBJ2-3, with TRBD2 identical over 7 bases. The germline V gene encodes CDR1 ENHRY and CDR2 SYGVKD. Losses at the gene ends were 2 bases for V and 2 bases for J; bases not matched to a gene: 4. The CDR3 length is 15 residues. The chain's CDR3 is CAISEKRGYTDTQYF. Here the CDR3 DNA reads TGTGCCATCAGTGAGAAGCGGGGTTACACAGATACGCAGTATTTT.

The CDR3 spells CASSIRSAGELFF. CDR3 nucleotides: TGTGCCAGCTCAATCCGCAGTGCCGGGGAGCTGTTTTTT. The chain employs TRBV11-3 and TRBJ2-2, with D hard to call. From germline, CDR1 is SGHNT and CDR2 YENEEA. The CDR3 contains 13 residues. V was trimmed by 8 bases and J by 6 bases, leaving 13 bases between them.

The J gene is TRBJ2-7, the V gene TRBV5-4; possible D gene TRBD2, 6 bases. Trimming removed 1 base at V and 2 bases at J, with 16 bases between. The CDR3 runs 16 residues. Germline V lookup: CDR1 SGHNT, CDR2 YYREEE (reference sequence). CDR3 in amino acids: CASSLSRDWETYEQYF. CDR3 bases: TGTGCCAGCAGCTTGAGCAGGGACTGGGAAACCTACGAGCAGTACTTC.

The chain recombines TRBV4-2 with TRBJ2-7; 10 bases fit TRBD1. This CDR3 contains 15 residues. Germline V lookup: CDR1 LGHNA, CDR2 YNFKEQ. V gave up 2 bases and J gave up 4 bases; unmatched junction bases: 5. CDR3 region: CASSQRDRGGYEQYF. In DNA, the CDR3 is TGTGCCAGCAGCCAAAGGGACAGGGGCGGTTACGAGCAGTACTTC.

The chain uses TRBV6-6 and TRBJ1-2; D is uncertain. The V end lost 8 bases, the J end lost 4 bases, and 17 bases lay between the germline ends. Germline assignment: CDR1 MNHNY and CDR2 SVGAGI (reference sequence). This CDR3 has 14 amino acids. CDR3 loop: CASEDLDGSYGYTF. CDR3 bases: TGTGCCAGCGAGGATTTAGACGGATCCTATGGCTACACCTTC.

This clone has only a few counts. Other DNA sequences in this sample translate to the same CDR3. The V and J genes are TRBV11-2 and TRBJ2-5; D gene uncertain. V was cut by 1 base and J by 2 bases, with 5 bases left in between. This CDR3 has 13 amino acids. Per the germline V gene, CDR1 is SGHAT and CDR2 is FQNNGV. The CDR3 region is CASSLVQQETQYF. CDR3 sequence (DNA): TGTGCCAGCAGCTTAGTTCAGCAAGAGACCCAGTACTTC.

This chain links TRBV2 with TRBJ2-3; the match to TRBD2 covers 7 bases. This CDR3 has 15 residues. V lost 4 bases, J lost 0 bases, and 4 bases stayed unmatched. Per the germline V gene, CDR1 is SNHLY and CDR2 is FYNNEI. The CDR3 nucleotides are TGTGCCAGCAGTGTAGCGGGCTTGAGCACAGATACGCAGTATTTT. Its protein is CASSVAGLSTDTQYF. The variable domain in full, completed from reference TRBV2 and TRBJ2-3, reads EPEVTQTPSHQVTQMGQEVILRCVPISNHLYFYWYRQILGQKVEFLVSFYNNEISEKSEIFDDQFSVERPDGSNFTLKIRSTKLEDSAMYFCASSVAGLSTDTQYFGPGTRLTVL.

The chain joins TRBV6-1 to TRBJ1-1, with D possibly TRBD1 on 6 matching bases. V dropped 3 bases and J dropped 4 bases, with 18 bases sitting between them. This CDR3 region has 16 residues. CDR1 is MNHNS and CDR2 is SASEGT in the germline V gene. In DNA, the CDR3 is TGTGCCAGCAGTGATCTAGGGGGGGGCGGGAGCACTGAAGCTTTCTTT. Protein: CASSDLGGGGSTEAFF.

The V and J genes are TRBV7-2 and TRBJ2-3; perhaps TRBD2 as D (6 bases). The V gene lost 5 bases and the J gene lost 2 bases, with 23 bases spanning the gap. The germline CDR1 and CDR2 sequences are SGHTA and FQGNSA. This CDR3 region has 18 residues. CDR3 sequence: CASSPRRGAGLYTDTQYF. The CDR3 coding sequence is TGTGCCAGCAGCCCCCGACGCGGGGCCGGACTTTACACAGATACGCAGTATTTT.

J is TRBJ1-1 and V is TRBV28; D is perhaps TRBD1 (6 bases). V lost 10 bases and J lost 0, with 15 bases in between. Germline CDR1 is MDHEN and CDR2 is SYDVKM. The CDR3 totals 14 residues. CDR3 nucleotides: TGTGCCACCGCAAAACAGGGATTGAACACTGAAGCTTTCTTT. Amino acids: CATAKQGLNTEAFF.

This clone has just a few counts. Distinct nucleotide sequences in the sample also encode this CDR3. CDR3 sequence reads: CASSLEGAGSYEQYF. Here the CDR3 DNA reads TGTGCCAGCAGCTTAGAGGGGGCTGGATCCTACGAGCAGTACTTC. The V gene is TRBV7-2, the J gene TRBJ2-7; 7 nucleotides match TRBD1. Trimming at V came to 1 base and at J to 1 base, leaving 4 bases not matched to a gene. CDR3 length: 15 amino acids. Germline CDR1 is SGHTA and CDR2 is FQGNSA.

The chain employs TRBV4-2 and TRBJ2-3; 7 bases align to TRBD1. Germline lookup yields CDR1 LGHNA and CDR2 YNFKEQ. V was clipped by 6 bases and J by 4 bases; unmatched bases: 7. This CDR3 region has 14 residues. CDR3 bases: TGTGCCAGCAGTCCCCTGACAGGGCCAGATACGCAGTATTTT. This translates into CASSPLTGPDTQYF.